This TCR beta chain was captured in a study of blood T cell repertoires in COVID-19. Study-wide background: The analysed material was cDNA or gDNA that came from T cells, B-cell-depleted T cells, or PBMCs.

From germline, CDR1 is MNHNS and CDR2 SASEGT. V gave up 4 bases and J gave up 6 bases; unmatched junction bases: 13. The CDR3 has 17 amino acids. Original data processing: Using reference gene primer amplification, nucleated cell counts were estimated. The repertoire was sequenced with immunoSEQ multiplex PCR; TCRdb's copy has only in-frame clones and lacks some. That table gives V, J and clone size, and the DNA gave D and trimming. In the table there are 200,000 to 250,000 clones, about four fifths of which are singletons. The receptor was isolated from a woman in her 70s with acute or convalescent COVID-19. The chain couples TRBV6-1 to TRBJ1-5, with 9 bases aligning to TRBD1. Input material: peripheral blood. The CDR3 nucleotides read TGTGCCAGCAGTGCGGGACAGGGACGGGGAATTGGTCAGCCCCAGCATTTT. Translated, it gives CASSAGQGRGIGQPQHF.